The clone carrying this T cell receptor (beta chain) was seen only a few times. Antigen specificity is unknown. This sample stems from a study of response to subunit inactivated influenza vaccine. TCRdb reprocessed the RT-PCR reads with MiXCR, giving one entry per CDR3 protein. The sample shows about 240,000 distinct CDR3 sequences, 9% to 15% of them seen only once. Germline V gene sequence: CDR1 MNHNS, CDR2 SASEGT. Trimming left V 5 bases short and J 2 bases short, with 7 bases between. This CDR3 is built from 14 residues. Overall study results and limits: T cells newly recruited by each seasonal influenza vaccination are few, the authors suggested.

This TCR came from a man aged 45-65 years who received an inactivated influenza vaccine. The specimen comprised non-naive T cells sorted from PBMCs, sampled 14 to 15 days before vaccination. The chain uses TRBV6-1 and TRBJ2-6, with D uncertain. The CDR3 loop reads CASSQVTGANVLTF. CDR3 nucleotide sequence: TGTGCCAGCAGTCAGGTAACTGGGGCCAACGTCCTGACTTTC.